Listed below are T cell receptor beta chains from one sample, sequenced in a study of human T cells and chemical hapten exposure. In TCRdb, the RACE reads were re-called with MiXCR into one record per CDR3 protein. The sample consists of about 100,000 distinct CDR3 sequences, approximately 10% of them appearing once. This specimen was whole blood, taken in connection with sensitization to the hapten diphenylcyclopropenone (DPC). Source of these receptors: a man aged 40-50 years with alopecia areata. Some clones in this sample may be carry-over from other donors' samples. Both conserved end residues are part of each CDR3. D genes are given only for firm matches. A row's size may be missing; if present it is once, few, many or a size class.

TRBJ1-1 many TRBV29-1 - TGCAGCGTTGAAGGGATCTCCACTGAAGCTTTCTTT CSVEGISTEAFF
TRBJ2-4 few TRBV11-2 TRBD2 TGTGCCAGCAGCTTAGAAGGGAGGACTAGCGGGAGGGCCCGAACCATTCAGTACTTC CASSLEGRTSGRARTIQYF
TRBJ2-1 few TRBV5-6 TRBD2 TGTGCCAGCAGCTTGGGCAGCGGGAGGGCCTCGGTCTTC CASSLGSGRASVF
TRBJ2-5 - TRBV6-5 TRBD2 TGTGCCAGCAGTTATCGTCCCAGCGGGAAACAAGAGACCCAGTACTTC CASSYRPSGKQETQYF
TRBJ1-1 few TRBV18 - TGTGCCAGCTCAAACGGGATGAACACTGAAGCTTTCTTT CASSNGMNTEAFF
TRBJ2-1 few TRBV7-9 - TGTGCCAGCAGCTTAGGATCACTTGTCAATGAGCAGTTCTTC CASSLGSLVNEQFF
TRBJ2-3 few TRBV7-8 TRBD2 TGTGCCAGCAGCATTCTAGCGGGGCACACAGATACGCAGTATTTT CASSILAGHTDTQYF
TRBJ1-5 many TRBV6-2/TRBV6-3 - TGTGCCACCCTTCCATTCTCCCGGGGTGGGGGCAATCAGCCCCAGCATTTT CATLPFSRGGGNQPQHF
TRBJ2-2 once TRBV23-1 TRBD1 TGCGCCAGCAGTCAATCCGAATTAGTGCTCGCCCGGGACAGAAACACCGGGGAGCTGTTTTTT CASSQSELVLARDRNTGELFF
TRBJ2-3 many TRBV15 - TGTGCCACCAGCGTGCGGGACTCTAGCACAGATACGCAGTATTTT CATSVRDSSTDTQYF
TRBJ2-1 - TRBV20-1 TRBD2 TGCAGTGCTAAACTAGCGATAGATGAGCAGTTCTTC CSAKLAIDEQFF
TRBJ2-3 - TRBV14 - TGTGCCAGCAGCCAAGTTTTGGCTACAGATACGCAGTATTTT CASSQVLATDTQYF
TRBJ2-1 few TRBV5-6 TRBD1 TGTGCCAGCAGCCGCGGCGGGACAGGGAGAATGGGTAATGAGCAGTTCTTC CASSRGGTGRMGNEQFF
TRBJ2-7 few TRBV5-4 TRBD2 TGTGCCAGCAGCACGGGACTAGCTCTCCGGAACTCTAACGAGCAGTACTTC CASSTGLALRNSNEQYF
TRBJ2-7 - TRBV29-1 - TGCAGCGTTCCCAGAGGGGGTGAGCAGTACTTC CSVPRGGEQYF
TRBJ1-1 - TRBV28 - TGTGCCAGCAGTTTGCCGGGACAAAACACTGAAGCTTTCTTT CASSLPGQNTEAFF
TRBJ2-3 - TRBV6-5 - TGTACCAGCAGTTACTCGCATTTGGATACGCAGTATTTT CTSSYSHLDTQYF
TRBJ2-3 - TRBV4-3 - TGCGCCAGCAGCCAAGAGGCCGGGTTCCAAGATACGCAGTATTTT CASSQEAGFQDTQYF
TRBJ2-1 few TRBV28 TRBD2 TGTGCCAGCATAATAGCGGGAGGGCAGTACAATGAGCAGTTCTTC CASIIAGGQYNEQFF
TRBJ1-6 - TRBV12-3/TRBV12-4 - TGTGCCAGCAGTCTGGGGGCCAGGGGTCATTCACCCCTCCACTTT CASSLGARGHSPLHF
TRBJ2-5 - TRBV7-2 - TGTGCCAGCAGCTTAGACCCCACGGGTCCCAATGTGGCGGAGACCCAGTACTTC CASSLDPTGPNVAETQYF
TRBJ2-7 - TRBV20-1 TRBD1 TGCAGTGCTCCGACAGGGATGGACGAGCAGTACTTC CSAPTGMDEQYF
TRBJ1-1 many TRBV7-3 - TGTGCCAGCAGCCCGGGAGTAAGCACTGAAGCTTTCTTT CASSPGVSTEAFF
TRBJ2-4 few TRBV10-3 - TGTGCCACTAACCGGGACGGGGGTCCAGGAAACATTCAGTACTTC CATNRDGGPGNIQYF
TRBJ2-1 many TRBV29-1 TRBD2 TGCAGCGTCGGTCCTATGCCCGGGACTAGCGGGAGGCATGAGCAGTTCTTC CSVGPMPGTSGRHEQFF
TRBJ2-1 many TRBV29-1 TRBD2 TGCAGCGTTGAAGGGGGCGGGAGCTCCTACAATGAGCAGTTCTTC CSVEGGGSSYNEQFF
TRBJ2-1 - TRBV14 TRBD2 TGTGCCAGCAGCCAAGAACTAGCGAGCACTGAGCAGTTCTTC CASSQELASTEQFF
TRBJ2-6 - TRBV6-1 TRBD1 TGTGCCAGCAGTGAGTGGGACAGGGAGGATGGGGCCAACGTCCTGACTTTC CASSEWDREDGANVLTF
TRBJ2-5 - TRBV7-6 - TGTGCCAGCAGCCCTAGCGCTAGGAGGGAGACCCAGTACTTC CASSPSARRETQYF
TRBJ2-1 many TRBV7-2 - TGTGCCAGCAGCCAACAGGGGGCGGGGGGTGAGCAGTTCTTC CASSQQGAGGEQFF
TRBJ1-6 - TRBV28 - TGTGCCAGCAGTCTGCCAGACGGGAATTCACCCCTCAACTTT CASSLPDGNSPLNF
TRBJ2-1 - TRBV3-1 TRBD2 TGTGCCAGCAGCCAGCTAGCGGGAGGGAATGAGCAGTTCTTC CASSQLAGGNEQFF
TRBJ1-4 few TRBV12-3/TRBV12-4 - TGTGCCAGCAGTTTCGGCGGAGCAACTAATGAAAAACTGTTTTTT CASSFGGATNEKLFF
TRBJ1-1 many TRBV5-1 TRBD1 TGCGCCAGCAGCTTGGACAGGGGGCCGAACACTGAAGCTTTCTTT CASSLDRGPNTEAFF
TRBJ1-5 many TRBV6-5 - TGTGCCAGCACCCCGGGGCCTGATCAGCCCCAGCATTTT CASTPGPDQPQHF
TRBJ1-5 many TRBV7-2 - TGTGCCAGCAGCTTAGTATGGGGGGGCGAGCAGCCCCAGCATTTT CASSLVWGGEQPQHF
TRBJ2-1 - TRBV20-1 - TGCAGTGCTAGAGCCCACTCGGGCCGAGGGTCGACTGAGCAGTTCTTC CSARAHSGRGSTEQFF
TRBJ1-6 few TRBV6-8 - TGTGCCAGCAACTGGGGCTATAATTCACCCCTCCACTTT CASNWGYNSPLHF
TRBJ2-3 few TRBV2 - TGTGCCAGCAGTGAGACTTCTACCTTGGATACGCAGTATTTT CASSETSTLDTQYF
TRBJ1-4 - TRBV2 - TGTGCCAGCTACCCCGCGATACTTAATGAAAAACTGTTTTTT CASYPAILNEKLFF
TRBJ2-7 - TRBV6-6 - TGTGCCAGCAAACAGGGAGGCGCCTACGAGCAGTACTTC CASKQGGAYEQYF
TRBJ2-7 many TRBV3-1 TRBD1 TGTGCCAGCAGCCAAGATTCGCACAGGGGTTACGAGCAGTACTTC CASSQDSHRGYEQYF
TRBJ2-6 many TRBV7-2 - TGTGCCAGCAGCTGGGGCTCTGGGGCCAACGTCCTGACTTTC CASSWGSGANVLTF
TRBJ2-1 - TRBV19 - TGTGCCAGTAGTAATGACAGGCCGTCCAATGAGCAGTTCTTC CASSNDRPSNEQFF
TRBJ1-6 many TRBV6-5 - TGTGCCAGCAGTTACGCCATCTTTAATTCACCCCTCCACTTT CASSYAIFNSPLHF
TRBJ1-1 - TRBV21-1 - TGTGCCAGCAGCAAAGCGGGCACCATGAACACTGAAGCTTTCTTT CASSKAGTMNTEAFF
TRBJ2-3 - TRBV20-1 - TGCAGTGCTAGAGTGGCTTCCACCCCCACAGATACGCAGTATTTT CSARVASTPTDTQYF
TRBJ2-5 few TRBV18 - TGTGCCAGCTCACCACCGACAAACCAAGAGACCCAGTACTTC CASSPPTNQETQYF
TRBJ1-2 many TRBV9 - TGTGCCAGCAGCGTAGTGGAACAGGGCCTGGGCTATGGCTACACCTTC CASSVVEQGLGYGYTF
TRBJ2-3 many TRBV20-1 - TGCAGTGCTAGAGAGGTTCGGAAGCCCCTTAGCACAGATACGCAGTATTTT CSAREVRKPLSTDTQYF
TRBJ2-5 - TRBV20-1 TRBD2 TGCAGTTCTAGGGCGGGACTAGCGGGGAACCAAGAGACCCAGTACTTC CSSRAGLAGNQETQYF
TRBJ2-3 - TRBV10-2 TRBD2 TGCGCCAGCAGTGAAGGGACTAGCGGGAGATGGGGCACAGATACGCAGTATTTT CASSEGTSGRWGTDTQYF
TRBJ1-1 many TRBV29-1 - TGCAGCGTTGAGTCGAACACTGAAGCTTTCTTT CSVESNTEAFF
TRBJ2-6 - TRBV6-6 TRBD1 TGTGCCAGCAGTTACCGAGGGGGACAGGGCCCTGGGGCCAACGTCCTGACTTTC CASSYRGGQGPGANVLTF
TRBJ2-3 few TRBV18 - TGTGCCAGCTCCTACGGACTGAACGGAGGTACGCAGTATTTT CASSYGLNGGTQYF